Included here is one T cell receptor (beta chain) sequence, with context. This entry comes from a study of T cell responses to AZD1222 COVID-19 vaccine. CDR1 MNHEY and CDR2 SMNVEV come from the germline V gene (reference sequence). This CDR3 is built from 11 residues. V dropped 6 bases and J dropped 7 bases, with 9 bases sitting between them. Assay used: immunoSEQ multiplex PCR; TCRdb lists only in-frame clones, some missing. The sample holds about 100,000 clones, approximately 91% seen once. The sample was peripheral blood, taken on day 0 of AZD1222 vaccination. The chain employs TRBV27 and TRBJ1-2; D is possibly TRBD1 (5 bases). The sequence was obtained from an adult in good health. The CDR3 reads CASSQGRGYTF. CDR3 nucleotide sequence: TGTGCCAGCAGCCAGGGTCGTGGCTACACCTTC.